This T cell receptor beta chain comes out of a study of blood T cell repertoires in COVID-19. At the level of the study: From the United States, Italy and Spain came samples of acute and convalescent COVID-19. T cells, B-cell-depleted T cells, or PBMCs provided the cDNA or gDNA that served as material.

Per the original methods: From reference gene primer amplification, estimates of nucleated cell counts were derived. Repertoires were generated with immunoSEQ multiplex PCR, while TCRdb's copy carries only in-frame clones and drops some. That table gives V, J and clone size, and the DNA gave D and trimming. The table shows 180,000 or so clones, with over 80% occurring only once. This clone appeared once. The V and J ends lost 4 bases and 2 bases, in that order; junction bases with no gene match: 6. The CDR3 loop spans 15 amino acids. The V gene's germline CDR1 is LGHDT and CDR2 YNNKEL (reference sequence).

The clonotype originates from a woman between 65 and 79 years old with acute or convalescent COVID-19. Source material: peripheral blood. The chain uses TRBV3-1 (or the pseudogene TRBV3-2) and TRBJ2-7; 9 nucleotides agree with TRBD1. CDR3 coding DNA: TGTGCCAGCAGCCCCCGGGACAGGGCTGCCTACGAGCAGTACTTC. Translated: CASSPRDRAAYEQYF.